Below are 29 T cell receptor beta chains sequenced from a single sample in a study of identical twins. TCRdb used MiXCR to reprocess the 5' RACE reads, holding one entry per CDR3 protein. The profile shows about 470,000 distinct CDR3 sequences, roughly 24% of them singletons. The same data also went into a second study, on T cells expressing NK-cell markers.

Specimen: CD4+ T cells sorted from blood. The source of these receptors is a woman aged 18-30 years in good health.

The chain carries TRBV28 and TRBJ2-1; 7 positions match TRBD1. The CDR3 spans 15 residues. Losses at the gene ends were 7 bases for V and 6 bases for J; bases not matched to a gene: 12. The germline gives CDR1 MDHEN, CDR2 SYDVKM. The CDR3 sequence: CASTEGTAGRNEQFF. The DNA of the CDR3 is TGTGCCAGCACCGAAGGGACAGCCGGCCGCAATGAGCAGTTCTTC.

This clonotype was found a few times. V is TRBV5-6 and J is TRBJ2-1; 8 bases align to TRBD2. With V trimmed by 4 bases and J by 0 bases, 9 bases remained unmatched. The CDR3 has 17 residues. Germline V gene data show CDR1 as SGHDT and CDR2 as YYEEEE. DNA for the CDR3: TGTGCCAGCAGCCATTCGACTAGCGCAAGCTCCTACAATGAGCAGTTCTTC. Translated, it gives CASSHSTSASSYNEQFF. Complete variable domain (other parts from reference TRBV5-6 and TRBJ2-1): DAGVTQSPTHLIKTRGQQVTLRCSPKSGHDTVSWYQQALGQGPQFIFQYYEEEERQRGNFPDRFSGHQFPNYSSELNVNALLLGDSALYLCASSHSTSASSYNEQFFGPGTRLTVL.

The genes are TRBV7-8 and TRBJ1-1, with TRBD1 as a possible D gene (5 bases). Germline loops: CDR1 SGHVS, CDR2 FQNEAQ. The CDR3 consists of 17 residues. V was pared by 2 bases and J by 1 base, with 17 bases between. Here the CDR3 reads CASSLQGIGFRNTEAFF. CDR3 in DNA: TGTGCCAGCAGCTTACAGGGAATTGGCTTTAGGAACACTGAAGCTTTCTTT.

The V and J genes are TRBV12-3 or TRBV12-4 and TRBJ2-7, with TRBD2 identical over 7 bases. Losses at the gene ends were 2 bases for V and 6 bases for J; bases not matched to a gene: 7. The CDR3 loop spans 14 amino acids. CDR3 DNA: TGTGCCAGCAGTTTACCCAGCGGGGTAGGCGAGCAGTACTTC. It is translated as CASSLPSGVGEQYF.

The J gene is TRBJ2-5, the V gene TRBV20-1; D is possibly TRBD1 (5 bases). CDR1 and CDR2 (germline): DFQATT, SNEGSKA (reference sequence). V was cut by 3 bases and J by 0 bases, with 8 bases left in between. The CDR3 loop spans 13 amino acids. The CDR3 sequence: CSARAGYQETQYF. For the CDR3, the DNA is TGCAGTGCTAGGGCAGGGTACCAAGAGACCCAGTACTTC.

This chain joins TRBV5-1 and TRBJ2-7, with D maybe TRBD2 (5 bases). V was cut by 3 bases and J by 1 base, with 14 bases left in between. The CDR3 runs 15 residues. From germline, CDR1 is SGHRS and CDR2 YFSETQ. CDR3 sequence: CASSSAGGRSYEQYF. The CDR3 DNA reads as TGCGCCAGCAGCTCAGCAGGAGGACGGTCCTACGAGCAGTACTTC.

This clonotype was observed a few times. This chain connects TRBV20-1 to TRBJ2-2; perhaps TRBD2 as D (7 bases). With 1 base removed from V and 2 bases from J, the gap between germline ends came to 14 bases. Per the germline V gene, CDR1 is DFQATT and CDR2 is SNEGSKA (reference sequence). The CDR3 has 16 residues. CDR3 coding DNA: TGCAGTGCTAGAGCCTTGGGGGGGCGCAACACCGGGGAGCTGTTTTTT. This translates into CSARALGGRNTGELFF.

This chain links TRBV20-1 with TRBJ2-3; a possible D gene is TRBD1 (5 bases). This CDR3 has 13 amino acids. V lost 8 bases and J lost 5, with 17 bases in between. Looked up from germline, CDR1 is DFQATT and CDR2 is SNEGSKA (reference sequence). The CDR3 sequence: CSPGPEWEDTQYF. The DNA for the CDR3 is TGCAGTCCAGGGCCTGAATGGGAAGATACGCAGTATTTT.

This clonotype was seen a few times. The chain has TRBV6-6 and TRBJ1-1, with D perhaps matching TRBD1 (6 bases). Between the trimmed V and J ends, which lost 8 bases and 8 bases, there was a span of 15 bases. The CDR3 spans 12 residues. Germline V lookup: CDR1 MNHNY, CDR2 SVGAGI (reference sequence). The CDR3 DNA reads TGTGCCAGCTCTCACGGGGGGCGAGAAGCTTTCTTT. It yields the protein CASSHGGREAFF.

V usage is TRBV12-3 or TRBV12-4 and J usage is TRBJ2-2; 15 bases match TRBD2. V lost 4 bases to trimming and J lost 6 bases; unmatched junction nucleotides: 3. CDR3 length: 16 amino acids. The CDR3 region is CASSSRTSGGAGELFF. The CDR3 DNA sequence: TGTGCCAGCAGTTCCAGGACTAGCGGGGGGGCCGGGGAGCTGTTTTTT.

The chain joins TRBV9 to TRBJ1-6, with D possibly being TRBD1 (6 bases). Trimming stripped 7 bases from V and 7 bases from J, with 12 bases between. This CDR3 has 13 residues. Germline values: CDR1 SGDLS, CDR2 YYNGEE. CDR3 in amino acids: CASGGEGNSPLHF. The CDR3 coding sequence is TGTGCCAGCGGGGGCGAGGGGAATTCACCCCTCCACTTT.

This CDR3 is CASSLETRTDTGELFF. CDR3 sequence (DNA): TGTGCCAGCAGCTTGGAGACTCGGACGGACACCGGGGAGCTGTTTTTT. The V call is TRBV5-6, the J call TRBJ2-2; unclear D gene. V was trimmed by 0 bases and J by 3 bases, leaving 12 bases between them. The CDR3 spans 16 residues. Per germline, CDR1 SGHDT and CDR2 YYEEEE.

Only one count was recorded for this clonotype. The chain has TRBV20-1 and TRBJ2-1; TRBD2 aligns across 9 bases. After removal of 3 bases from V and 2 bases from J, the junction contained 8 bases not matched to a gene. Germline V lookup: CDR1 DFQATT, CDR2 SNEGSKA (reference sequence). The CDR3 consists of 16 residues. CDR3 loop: CSARIAGVITYNEQFF. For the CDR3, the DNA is TGCAGTGCTAGGATAGCGGGGGTAATTACCTACAATGAGCAGTTCTTC.

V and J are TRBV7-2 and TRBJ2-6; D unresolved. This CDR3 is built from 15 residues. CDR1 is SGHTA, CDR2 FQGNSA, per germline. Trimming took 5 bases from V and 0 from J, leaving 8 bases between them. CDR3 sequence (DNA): TGTGCCAGCAGCGCTCAGAGCTCTGGGGCCAACGTCCTGACTTTC. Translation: CASSAQSSGANVLTF.

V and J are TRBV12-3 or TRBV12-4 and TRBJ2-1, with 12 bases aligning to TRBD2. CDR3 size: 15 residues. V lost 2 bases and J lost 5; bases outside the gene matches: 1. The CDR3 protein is CASSLWTSGNNEQFF. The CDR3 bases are TGTGCCAGCAGTTTATGGACTAGCGGGAACAATGAGCAGTTCTTC.

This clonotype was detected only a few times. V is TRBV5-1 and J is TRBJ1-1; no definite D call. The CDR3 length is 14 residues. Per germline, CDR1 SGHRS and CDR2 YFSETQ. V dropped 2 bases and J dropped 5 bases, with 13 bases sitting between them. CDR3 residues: CASSFDGDQTEAFF. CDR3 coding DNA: TGCGCCAGCAGCTTCGACGGGGATCAGACTGAAGCTTTCTTT.

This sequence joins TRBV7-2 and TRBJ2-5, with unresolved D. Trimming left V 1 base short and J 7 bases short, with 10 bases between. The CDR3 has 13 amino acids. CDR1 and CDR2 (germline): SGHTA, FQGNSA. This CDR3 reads CASSLGPLATQYF. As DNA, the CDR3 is TGTGCCAGCAGCTTAGGACCTCTGGCGACCCAGTACTTC.

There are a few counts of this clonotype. The CDR3: CASSLALRLRTGELFF. As DNA, the CDR3 is TGTGCCAGCAGCTTAGCCCTCCGGTTAAGGACCGGGGAGCTGTTTTTT. The V gene is TRBV7-2, the J gene TRBJ2-2; D not resolved. V lost 0 bases and J 5 bases, leaving 13 bases between the germline ends. Germline assignment: CDR1 SGHTA and CDR2 FQGNSA. The CDR3 sequence is 16 residues long.

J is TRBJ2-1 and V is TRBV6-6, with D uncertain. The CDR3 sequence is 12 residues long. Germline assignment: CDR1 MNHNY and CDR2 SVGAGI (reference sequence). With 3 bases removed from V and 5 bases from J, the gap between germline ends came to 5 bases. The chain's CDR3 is CASSYGDNEQFF. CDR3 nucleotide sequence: TGTGCCAGCAGTTATGGGGACAATGAGCAGTTCTTC.

Here the CDR3 reads CASSYGQGGGYTF. The CDR3, as DNA: TGTGCCAGCAGTTACGGACAGGGGGGTGGCTACACCTTC. The genes are TRBV6-5 and TRBJ1-2; 10 bases are a match to TRBD1. The CDR3 has 13 amino acids. Germline V CDR1 and CDR2: MNHEY, SVGAGI. Trimming took 2 bases from V and 7 from J; bases not matched to a gene: 1.

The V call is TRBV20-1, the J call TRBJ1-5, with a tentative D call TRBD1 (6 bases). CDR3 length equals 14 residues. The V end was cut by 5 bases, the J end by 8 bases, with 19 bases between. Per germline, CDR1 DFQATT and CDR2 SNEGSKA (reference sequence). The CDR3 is CSALVGGPEEPQHF. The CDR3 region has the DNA TGCAGTGCTTTAGTCGGGGGGCCCGAGGAGCCCCAGCATTTT.

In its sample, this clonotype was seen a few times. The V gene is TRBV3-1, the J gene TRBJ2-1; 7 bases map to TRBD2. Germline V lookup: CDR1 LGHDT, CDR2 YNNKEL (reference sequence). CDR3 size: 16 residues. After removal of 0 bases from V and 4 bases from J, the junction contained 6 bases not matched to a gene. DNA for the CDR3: TGTGCCAGCAGCCAAGACTCGGGAGGTCCATACAATGAGCAGTTCTTC. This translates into CASSQDSGGPYNEQFF.

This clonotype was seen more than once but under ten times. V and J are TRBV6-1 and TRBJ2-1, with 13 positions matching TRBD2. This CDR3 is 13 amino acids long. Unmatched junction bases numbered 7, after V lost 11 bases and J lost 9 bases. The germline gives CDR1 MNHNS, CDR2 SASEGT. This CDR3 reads CAVGLAGVIEQFF. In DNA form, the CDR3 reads TGTGCCGTCGGACTAGCGGGAGTTATTGAGCAGTTCTTC.

The CDR3 here is CASSALLGEAFF. DNA of the CDR3: TGTGCCAGCAGTGCCCTACTCGGGGAAGCTTTCTTT. The chain recombines TRBV6-1 with TRBJ1-1; D gene unclear. The CDR3 totals 12 residues. Trimming pared 4 bases from V and 8 bases from J, leaving 11 bases between. Looked up from germline, CDR1 is MNHNS and CDR2 is SASEGT.

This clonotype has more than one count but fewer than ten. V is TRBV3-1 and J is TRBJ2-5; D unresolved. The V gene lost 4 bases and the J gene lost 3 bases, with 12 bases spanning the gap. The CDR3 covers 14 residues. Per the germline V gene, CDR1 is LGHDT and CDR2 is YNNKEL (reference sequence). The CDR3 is CASSREPVEETQYF. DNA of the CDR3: TGTGCCAGCAGCCGAGAACCTGTGGAAGAGACCCAGTACTTC.

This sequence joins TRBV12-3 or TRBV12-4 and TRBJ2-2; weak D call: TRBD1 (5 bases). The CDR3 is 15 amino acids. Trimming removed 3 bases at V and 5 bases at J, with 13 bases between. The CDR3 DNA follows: TGTGCCAGCAGTTTTAGGCAGGGCGTGACCGGGGAGCTGTTTTTT. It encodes CASSFRQGVTGELFF.

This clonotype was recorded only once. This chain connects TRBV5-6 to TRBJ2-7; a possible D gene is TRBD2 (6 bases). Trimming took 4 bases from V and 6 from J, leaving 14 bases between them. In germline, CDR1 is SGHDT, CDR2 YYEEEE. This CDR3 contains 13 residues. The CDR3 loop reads CASSPGVSCEQYF. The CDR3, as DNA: TGTGCCAGCAGCCCGGGGGTCAGCTGCGAGCAGTACTTC.

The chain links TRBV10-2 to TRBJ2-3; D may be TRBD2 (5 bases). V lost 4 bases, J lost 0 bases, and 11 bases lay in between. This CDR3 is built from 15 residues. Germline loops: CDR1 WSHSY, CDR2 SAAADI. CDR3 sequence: CASSGSGFSTDTQYF. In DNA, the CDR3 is TGCGCCAGCAGTGGGAGCGGATTTAGCACAGATACGCAGTATTTT.

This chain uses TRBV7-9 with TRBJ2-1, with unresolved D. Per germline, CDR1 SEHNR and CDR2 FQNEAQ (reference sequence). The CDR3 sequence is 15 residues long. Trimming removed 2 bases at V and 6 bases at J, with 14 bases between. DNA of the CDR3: TGTGCCAGCAGCTTATCAGGTGATATGGGCAATGAGCAGTTCTTC. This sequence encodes CASSLSGDMGNEQFF.